The 25 T cell receptor beta chains below come from one sample, sequenced in a study of blood T cell repertoires in COVID-19. Measured with immunoSEQ multiplex PCR; TCRdb has only the in-frame clones, and not every one. The table has hundreds of thousands of clones, around 89% seen once. The specimen sequenced was PBMCs or T cells enriched from blood (not recorded which). These receptors were obtained from a man aged 35 to 55 who had recovered from COVID-19.

The chain couples TRBV24-1 to TRBJ2-1; D is unclear. Germline loops: CDR1 KGHDR, CDR2 SFDVKD. The CDR3 length is 16 residues. V was pared by 3 bases and J by 7 bases, with 18 bases between. Written as DNA, the CDR3 is TGTGCCACCAGTGATGCCGGTACGCTATTGACAAATGAGCAGTTCTTC. This sequence encodes CATSDAGTLLTNEQFF.

V and J are TRBV9 and TRBJ2-7, with no clear D. V was cut by 0 bases and J by 3 bases, with 10 bases left in between. The V gene's germline CDR1 is SGDLS and CDR2 YYNGEE. The CDR3 length is 14 residues. The DNA for the CDR3 is TGTGCCAGCAGCGTAGCCCCAGATATCTACGAGCAGTACTTC. Amino acids: CASSVAPDIYEQYF.

The chain recombines TRBV7-8 with TRBJ2-3; TRBD1 matches 7 bases. The CDR3 loop spans 16 amino acids. The V segment lost 5 bases and the J segment 2 bases; nucleotides outside the gene matches: 10. Germline assignment: CDR1 SGHVS and CDR2 FQNEAQ. This CDR3 reads CASSKRQGPNTDTQYF. CDR3 nucleotides: TGTGCCAGCAGCAAACGACAGGGACCTAACACAGATACGCAGTATTTT.

The chain has TRBV6-6 and TRBJ2-1, with TRBD2 identical over 8 bases. Trimming cost V 6 bases and J 2 bases; bases outside gene matches: 9. CDR1 and CDR2 from the germline V gene are MNHNY and SVGAGI (reference sequence). This CDR3 has 16 residues. CDR3 bases: TGTGCCAGCAGCCGATCCACGGGGGGGGCCTACAATGAGCAGTTCTTC. Translating it yields CASSRSTGGAYNEQFF.

Written as DNA, the CDR3 is TGCGCCAGCAGCCCTGCAAAGGACAGGTGGCGGGCGCAGTACTTC. It yields the protein CASSPAKDRWRAQYF. The genes are TRBV4-1 and TRBJ2-7; 7 bases are shared with TRBD1. Germline V lookup: CDR1 MGHRA, CDR2 YSYEKL. The ends lost 4 bases at V and 9 bases at J; junction bases unmatched: 15. The CDR3 consists of 15 residues.

Ten or more counts support this clone. This chain uses TRBV5-4 with TRBJ2-5; 15 bases line up with TRBD2. Germline CDR1 SGHNT, CDR2 YYREEE (reference sequence). CDR3 length: 17 amino acids. Germline trimming cut 0 bases from V and 1 base from J; bases unmatched to any gene: 1. In DNA form, the CDR3 reads TGTGCCAGCAGCTTGGGGACTAGCGGGGGGGCCCAAGAGACCCAGTACTTC. Translated: CASSLGTSGGAQETQYF.

The rearrangement joins TRBV28 to TRBJ1-2, with 8 bases that match TRBD1. The trim removed 6 bases at V and 1 base at J, leaving 10 bases unmatched. The germline gives CDR1 MDHEN, CDR2 SYDVKM. This CDR3 contains 16 residues. The CDR3 region is CASSDGWTGFNYGYTF. The CDR3 DNA reads as TGTGCCAGCAGCGACGGGTGGACAGGGTTTAACTATGGCTACACCTTC.

The chain combines TRBV14 with TRBJ1-1, with D hard to call. Germline CDR1 SGHDN, CDR2 FVKESK. The CDR3 has 13 residues. Trimming took off 4 bases at V and 0 bases at J, with 6 bases between the two ends. The CDR3: CASSLVVNTEAFF. The DNA for the CDR3 is TGTGCCAGCAGCCTAGTAGTGAACACTGAAGCTTTCTTT.

The chain employs TRBV7-9 and TRBJ2-7, with TRBD1 as a possible D gene (5 bases). Per germline, CDR1 SEHNR and CDR2 FQNEAQ (reference sequence). The CDR3 extends over 18 amino acids. V was cut by 1 base and J by 3 bases, with 22 bases left in between. Here the CDR3 DNA reads TGTGCCAGCAGCTTAGTTTCAGGGTCCAGTGTACCCAACTACGAGCAGTACTTC. This translates into CASSLVSGSSVPNYEQYF.

J is TRBJ2-1 and V is TRBV18; tentatively, D is TRBD1 (6 bases). The germline V and J ends were trimmed by 4 bases and 8 bases, with 21 bases remaining between them. Germline CDR1 KGHSH, CDR2 LQKENI. The CDR3 contains 16 residues. In DNA form, the CDR3 reads TGTGCCAGCTCACTAGTTGGGGACATTTTCTTCGATGAGCAGTTCTTC. Protein product: CASSLVGDIFFDEQFF. The full variable domain, completed using reference TRBV18 and TRBJ2-1, is NAGVMQNPRHLVRRRGQEARLRCSPMKGHSHVYWYRQLPEEGLKFMVYLQKENIIDESGMPKERFSAEFPKEGPSILRIQQVVRGDSAAYFCASSLVGDIFFDEQFFGPGTRLTVL.

This chain joins TRBV27 and TRBJ1-6; TRBD1 agrees at 8 bases. Germline V gene data show CDR1 as MNHEY and CDR2 as SMNVEV (reference sequence). There are 17 residues in the CDR3. Trimming removed 0 bases from V and 10 bases from J; junction bases left unmatched: 11. CDR3 loop: CASSLSFGRTGFSPLHF. The DNA of the CDR3 is TGTGCCAGCAGTTTATCGTTCGGGAGGACAGGGTTCTCACCCCTCCACTTT.

In this sample, this clone turned up a few times. The chain joins TRBV7-9 to TRBJ1-5; D not resolved. This CDR3 is 17 amino acids long. V was pared by 4 bases and J by 0 bases, with 16 bases between. The germline gives CDR1 SEHNR, CDR2 FQNEAQ (reference sequence). This CDR3 is CASSSSVGSYSNQPQHF. CDR3 nucleotide sequence: TGTGCCAGCAGCTCCTCGGTGGGGAGCTATAGCAATCAGCCCCAGCATTTT.

In this sample, this clone turned up a few times. This chain connects TRBV5-1 to TRBJ2-5; 11 bases line up with TRBD1. CDR1 SGHRS and CDR2 YFSETQ come from the germline V gene. There are 15 residues in the CDR3. Unmatched junction bases numbered 9, after V lost 6 bases and J lost 5 bases. This chain's CDR3 is CASTGQGASVETQYF. The CDR3 DNA is TGCGCCAGCACCGGACAGGGGGCGTCCGTTGAGACCCAGTACTTC. Filled out from reference TRBV5-1 and TRBJ2-5, the complete variable domain reads KAGVTQTPRYLIKTRGQQVTLSCSPISGHRSVSWYQQTPGQGLQFLFEYFSETQRNKGNFPGRFSGRQFSNSRSEMNVSTLELGDSALYLCASTGQGASVETQYFGPGTRLLVL.

This sequence joins TRBV11-2 and TRBJ2-7; weak D call: TRBD1 (5 bases). CDR1 and CDR2 from the germline V gene are SGHAT and FQNNGV. V was cut by 1 base and J by 2 bases, with 6 bases left in between. This CDR3 contains 13 residues. CDR3 sequence (DNA): TGTGCCAGCAGCTTAGGACAGACCTACGAGCAGTACTTC. Translating it yields CASSLGQTYEQYF.

The rearrangement joins TRBV30 to TRBJ2-5; 8 bases line up with TRBD2. In germline, CDR1 is GTSNPN, CDR2 SVGIG (reference sequence). The ends lost 1 base at V and 4 bases at J; junction bases unmatched: 2. The CDR3 is 13 amino acids. CDR3 sequence reads: CAWSAGGRETQYF. CDR3 DNA: TGTGCCTGGAGTGCGGGGGGGAGAGAGACCCAGTACTTC.

This chain joins TRBV27 and TRBJ2-7, with 9 bases fitting TRBD1. Germline V gene data show CDR1 as MNHEY and CDR2 as SMNVEV (reference sequence). V trimming: 6 bases; J trimming: 7 bases; junction bases outside the gene matches: 10. CDR3 length: 14 amino acids. The CDR3 bases are TGTGCCAGCAGAAAAACAGGGGGCCTGGGGGAGCAGTACTTC. Its protein product is CASRKTGGLGEQYF.

The chain recombines TRBV7-2 with TRBJ1-6, with a weak D call TRBD1 (6 bases). The CDR3 consists of 14 residues. V was cut by 4 bases and J by 14 bases, with 18 bases left in between. Germline V gene sequence: CDR1 SGHTA, CDR2 FQGNSA. In DNA form, the CDR3 reads TGTGCCAGCAGCTCCCGACAGGTAGCAAAAACCCTCCACTTT. This codes for CASSSRQVAKTLHF.

J is TRBJ2-1 and V is TRBV9, with TRBD2 matching 10 bases. The V and J ends lost 4 bases and 2 bases, in that order; junction bases with no gene match: 3. Germline loops: CDR1 SGDLS, CDR2 YYNGEE. The CDR3 sequence is 15 residues long. CDR3 loop: CASSITSGAYNEQFF. The DNA for the CDR3 is TGTGCCAGCAGCATAACTAGCGGGGCCTACAATGAGCAGTTCTTC.

This rearrangement joins TRBV4-1 to TRBJ1-1; D may be TRBD1 (6 bases). This CDR3 has 16 amino acids. Germline CDR1 reads MGHRA; CDR2 reads YSYEKL. The V end lost 0 bases, the J end lost 6 bases, and 17 bases lay between the germline ends. The CDR3: CASSQDRRQVRPEAFF. The CDR3 coding sequence is TGCGCCAGCAGCCAAGATCGCCGACAGGTTAGGCCTGAAGCTTTCTTT.

This chain connects TRBV11-2 to TRBJ1-1; the D gene is possibly TRBD1 (5 bases). The CDR3 contains 13 residues. Trimming removed 1 base from V and 5 bases from J, with 8 bases in between. Germline CDR1 SGHAT, CDR2 FQNNGV. CDR3 residues: CASSLVGQTEAFF. In DNA form, the CDR3 reads TGTGCCAGCAGCTTAGTGGGGCAGACTGAAGCTTTCTTT.

CDR3: CASNGQANYGYTF. In DNA, the CDR3 is TGTGCCAGCAATGGACAAGCTAACTATGGCTACACCTTC. The rearrangement joins TRBV2 to TRBJ1-2; possible D gene TRBD1, 5 bases. Germline-derived CDR1 and CDR2 are SNHLY and FYNNEI. V was cut by 7 bases and J by 0 bases, with 9 bases left in between. CDR3 length: 13 amino acids. The full variable domain, its missing parts supplied by reference TRBV2 and TRBJ1-2, is EPEVTQTPSHQVTQMGQEVILRCVPISNHLYFYWYRQILGQKVEFLVSFYNNEISEKSEIFDDQFSVERPDGSNFTLKIRSTKLEDSAMYFCASNGQANYGYTFGSGTRLTVV.

This clone was observed a few times. This chain connects TRBV3-1 (or the pseudogene TRBV3-2) to TRBJ2-7; 9 bases match TRBD1. With 3 bases clipped from V and 3 bases from J, the junction kept 9 bases outside the gene matches. The length of the CDR3 is 16 residues. CDR1 LGHDT and CDR2 YNNKEL come from the germline V gene (reference sequence). The CDR3 DNA follows: TGTGCCAGCAGCCAGGACAGGGGCCTTCTTTACTACGAGCAGTACTTC. Protein sequence: CASSQDRGLLYYEQYF.

This chain connects TRBV7-3 to TRBJ1-2, with TRBD1 as a possible D gene (5 bases). This CDR3 contains 15 residues. CDR1 and CDR2 (germline): SGHTA, FQGTGA. V was clipped by 5 bases and J by 0 bases, with 13 bases between them. DNA for the CDR3: TGTGCCAGCAGCCCGGCGGGGGGATCTAACTATGGCTACACCTTC. This encodes CASSPAGGSNYGYTF. Supplemented by reference TRBV7-3 and TRBJ1-2, the full variable domain reads GAGVSQTPSNKVTEKGKYVELRCDPISGHTALYWYRQSLGQGPEFLIYFQGTGAADDSGLPNDRFFAVRPEGSVSTLKIQRTERGDSAVYLCASSPAGGSNYGYTFGSGTRLTVV.

This clone has a single count. The chain combines TRBV10-3 with TRBJ2-3; TRBD2 matches 11 bases. V lost 6 bases to trimming and J lost 0 bases; unmatched junction nucleotides: 5. From germline, CDR1 is ENHRY and CDR2 SYGVKD. The length of the CDR3 is 16 residues. This chain's CDR3 is CAIRGTSGGSTDTQYF. The CDR3 nucleotides are TGTGCCATCAGGGGGACTAGCGGAGGAAGCACAGATACGCAGTATTTT.

The chain joins TRBV6-5 to TRBJ2-7, with a tentative D call TRBD1 (5 bases). The CDR3 loop spans 13 amino acids. Germline V lookup: CDR1 MNHEY, CDR2 SVGAGI. V shed 5 bases and J shed 0 bases, with 8 bases lying between them. The CDR3 loop is CASSRRDSYEQYF. CDR3 bases: TGTGCCAGCAGTCGCAGGGACTCCTACGAGCAGTACTTC.